The rows below give T cell receptor beta chains drawn from one sample of a study of shared clonotypes between healthy human individuals. Using immunoSEQ multiplex PCR, the repertoire was profiled, and TCRdb retains in-frame clones only, with some absent. The top ten clones hold 0.13% of a sample with some 2,400,000 clones, nearly 97% of them seen once. Sequenced: naive CD4+ T cells sorted from blood. The source of these receptors is a man in his late teens or twenties in good health. CDR3s include the opening cysteine and the closing phenylalanine or tryptophan. The D gene is left open where the match is weak.

cdr3_aa: CAWRTGANTEAFF
cdr3_length: 13
d_call: TRBD1
v_call: TRBV30

cdr3_aa: CAWSFSETQYF
cdr3_length: 11
d_call: NA
v_call: TRBV30

cdr3_aa: CASSLIQGLDNSPLHF
cdr3_length: 16
d_call: TRBD1
v_call: TRBV5-1

cdr3_aa: CASSLYLDTIYF
cdr3_length: 12
d_call: NA
v_call: TRBV7-9

cdr3_aa: CASSTRPGIHVSYEQYF
cdr3_length: 17
d_call: NA
v_call: TRBV11-2

cdr3_aa: CASSFSQGVGPEAFF
cdr3_length: 15
d_call: NA
v_call: TRBV6-5

cdr3_aa: CAISMGRDSTDTQYF
cdr3_length: 15
d_call: NA
v_call: TRBV10-3

cdr3_aa: CASHRFIGEKLFF
cdr3_length: 13
d_call: NA
v_call: TRBV28

cdr3_aa: CASSLDDYNEQFF
cdr3_length: 13
d_call: NA
v_call: TRBV7-9

cdr3_aa: CASSLEGGLYEQYF
cdr3_length: 14
d_call: NA
v_call: TRBV5-1

cdr3_aa: CAWSGPNQPQHF
cdr3_length: 12
d_call: NA
v_call: TRBV30

cdr3_aa: CSAEGTSGGDYTQYF
cdr3_length: 15
d_call: TRBD2
v_call: TRBV29-1

cdr3_aa: CASSSEWTEAFF
cdr3_length: 12
d_call: NA
v_call: TRBV6-6

cdr3_aa: CASSMESTGALRNEQFF
cdr3_length: 17
d_call: TRBD1
v_call: TRBV5-1